Included here is one T cell receptor beta chain sequence, with context. Its antigen remains unidentified. The sample holds no much larger clone one base away, and base qualities are not on file. The data originate from a study of blood T cell repertoires in COVID-19 (dated by TCRdb to about 2020). About the study as a whole: Samples from collaborators originated in the United States, Italy and Spain and spanned both the acute and convalescent phases of COVID-19. The material from the prospective study consisted of cDNA or gDNA derived from T cells, B-cell-depleted T cells, or PBMCs. Deeply sampled blood TCRbeta repertoires from subjects exposed to, actively infected with, or recovered from COVID-19 were included in the dataset. The repertoires were released in a freely available public database meant as a resource for research on the immune response to SARS-CoV-2. The samples were drawn from two sources: the first 160 participants of the ongoing ImmuneRACE study, and over 1,000 subjects contributed by 6 global collaborators. The sample metadata nearly always contained a de-identified subject ID, COVID-19 status, age in years and sex. Where available, HLA class I and class II types were taken from metadata supplied by the sample provider and were not determined by assay-based typing.

Germline trimming: 3 bases from V, 6 bases from J; junction bases outside gene matches: 16. The CDR1 and CDR2 encoded by the germline V gene (reference sequence) are GTSNPN and SVGIG. The CDR3 goes from the cysteine to the phenylalanine over 16 residues. The only DNA kept is the CDR3, 48 bases in frame from the first base. One collaborating source in Seattle enrolled patients while the patients were actively infected and followed the patients over time throughout the course of disease. The collaborating institutions used their own protocols to collect whole blood in K2EDTA tubes. For TCRbeta analysis, collaborators shipped samples in one of three forms: frozen whole blood, isolated PBMCs, or DNA extracted from either of those sample types. Broader findings and caveats from the paper: Clinical and demographic metadata were provided uncurated, with the amount varying by source and participant.

TCRbeta CDR3 regions were amplified from genomic DNA using the immunoSEQ Assay, a bias-controlled multiplex PCR. In the original analysis: Nucleated cell counts per sample were estimated from amplification of reference gene primers within the assay. To quantify the absolute abundance of each unique TCRbeta CDR3 rearrangement, sequence reads were collapsed and filtered. Productive Simpson clonality was computed per sample as the square root of Simpson's diversity index over productive rearrangements. Not all clones reach the TCRdb copy of this immuneACCESS table, which keeps in-frame sequences only. Checked studies attribute under half of the gap to unresolved V genes and leave the rest unexplained. The V and J calls and the clone size are those of that table, but D and trimming were determined from the DNA. This sample gives around 370,000 clones in total; approximately 87% of them show up just once. Of the sample, about 6% falls within the top ten clones.

The clonotype was recovered from a woman between 45 and 65 years old with COVID-19, enrolled during active disease. Sequencing input: peripheral blood. This sequence uses TRBV30 and TRBJ2-7; 8 of the junction bases match TRBD2. The CDR3 in this case is CAWRKRESPYRGEQYF. The DNA sequence follows: TGTGCCTGGAGGAAGCGGGAGTCCCCGTACCGGGGCGAGCAGTACTTC.